These 7 T cell receptor beta chains share one sample of origin, sequenced in a study of somatic mutations in cytotoxic T cells in rheumatoid arthritis. Assay used: immunoSEQ multiplex PCR; TCRdb lists only in-frame clones, some missing. Of about 7,100 clones in the sample, 80% were seen once. Sequences were obtained from CD8+ T cells sorted from blood. The receptors stem from an adult with rheumatoid arthritis.

This rearrangement joins TRBV9 to TRBJ1-2, with 8 nucleotides matching TRBD1. The CDR3 is 13 amino acids. The germline gives CDR1 SGDLS, CDR2 YYNGEE. Germline trimming cut 3 bases from V and 7 bases from J; bases unmatched to any gene: 5. CDR3 protein: CASSATTGVGYTF. The CDR3 DNA reads as TGTGCCAGCAGCGCCACGACAGGGGTTGGCTACACCTTC. Full variable domain (missing parts from reference TRBV9 and TRBJ1-2): DSGVTQTPKHLITATGQRVTLRCSPRSGDLSVYWYQQSLDQGLQFLIQYYNGEERAKGNILERFSAQQFPDLHSELNLSSLELGDSALYFCASSATTGVGYTFGSGTRLTVV.

The V call is TRBV18, the J call TRBJ1-2; D is possibly TRBD1 (5 bases). The CDR3 is 14 residues long. Trimming stripped 4 bases from V and 4 bases from J, with 13 bases between. CDR1 and CDR2 from the germline V gene are KGHSH and LQKENI. The CDR3 spells CASSRRQGSYGYTF. The CDR3 coding sequence is TGTGCCAGCTCACGAAGGCAGGGTAGCTATGGCTACACCTTC.

This clone was detected once. This chain joins TRBV6-5 and TRBJ1-1; 7 bases line up with TRBD1. Germline assignment: CDR1 MNHEY and CDR2 SVGAGI. This CDR3 is built from 14 residues. Trimming removed 2 bases from V and 1 base from J; junction bases left unmatched: 1. The CDR3 sequence: CASSYGTANTEAFF. Here the CDR3 DNA reads TGTGCCAGCAGTTACGGGACAGCGAACACTGAAGCTTTCTTT.

In its sample, this clone was seen once. The rearrangement links TRBV5-1 to TRBJ2-5; 7 positions match TRBD2. Germline V gene lookup returns CDR1 SGHRS and CDR2 YFSETQ. CDR3 length: 17 amino acids. Trimming took 0 bases from V and 1 from J; bases not matched to a gene: 9. CDR3: CASSLGPSGVSQETQYF. The CDR3 DNA reads TGCGCCAGCAGCTTGGGGCCCAGCGGGGTCTCCCAAGAGACCCAGTACTTC.

The chain couples TRBV10-1 to TRBJ1-2; D remains unclear. Trimming shortened V by 0 bases and J by 2 bases, and 7 bases separated the two germline ends. Per the germline V gene, CDR1 is WNHNN and CDR2 is SYGVQD (reference sequence). There are 14 residues in the CDR3. CDR3 in amino acids: CASSESRLNYGYTF. In DNA, the CDR3 is TGCGCCAGCAGTGAGTCACGCCTGAACTATGGCTACACCTTC.

A single count supports this clone. CDR3 loop: CASSDTTGFMEGYTF. For the CDR3, the DNA is TGTGCCAGCAGTGACACCACAGGGTTTATGGAAGGCTACACCTTC. J is TRBJ1-2 and V is TRBV6-4; perhaps TRBD1 as D (6 bases). CDR1 MRHNA and CDR2 SNTAGT come from the germline V gene. V dropped 2 bases and J dropped 8 bases, with 18 bases sitting between them. The CDR3 has 15 amino acids.

The chain combines TRBV25-1 with TRBJ1-4, with TRBD1 as a possible D gene (5 bases). The CDR3 covers 15 residues. Per the germline V gene, CDR1 is MGHDK and CDR2 is SYGVNS. V lost 4 bases and J lost 3, with 12 bases in between. CDR3 region: CASSVRDGANEKLFF. The CDR3 bases are TGTGCCAGCAGTGTCCGGGACGGTGCTAATGAAAAACTGTTTTTT.